The 3 T cell receptor beta chains presented below share a single source sample, sequenced in a study of OX40 agonist ivuxolimab in advanced cancers. Libraries came from the immunoSEQ multiplex PCR assay. The source is immuneACCESS, and TCRdb retained only in-frame sequences with V and J called. Part of the clones is not carried over; for the studies checked, unresolved V genes explain less than half of this, and the remainder is unexplained. Counted in this sample were around 61,000 clones; roughly 85% of them appeared once. About 5% of the sample belongs to the ten largest clones. The sequencing used CD4+ or CD8+ T cells sorted from blood, collected in a trial of the OX40 agonist ivuxolimab. Receptors originate from an adult with an advanced solid tumor such as melanoma, head and neck, liver or kidney cancer.

The CDR3 is CASSRGGQGMVSETQYF. DNA of the CDR3: TGTGCCAGCAGCCGTGGAGGACAGGGGATGGTCTCCGAGACCCAGTACTTC. The chain recombines TRBV11-3 with TRBJ2-5, with 9 bases matching TRBD1. Germline V lookup: CDR1 SGHNT, CDR2 YENEEA. Losses at the gene ends were 5 bases for V and 5 bases for J; bases not matched to a gene: 15. The CDR3 extends over 17 amino acids.

The chain links TRBV6-1 to TRBJ1-5; the match to TRBD1 covers 7 bases. V trimming: 11 bases; J trimming: 3 bases; junction bases outside the gene matches: 10. Looked up from germline, CDR1 is MNHNS and CDR2 is SASEGT. The CDR3 is made up of 14 amino acids. This chain's CDR3 is CAARGGGVNQPQHF. The DNA of the CDR3 is TGTGCCGCGAGGGGAGGGGGCGTCAATCAGCCCCAGCATTTT.

CDR3 in amino acids: CASSYTGTGDTGELFF. In DNA form, the CDR3 reads TGTGCCAGCAGTTACACCGGGACAGGGGACACCGGGGAGCTGTTTTTT. The chain uses TRBV6-5 and TRBJ2-2, with 10 bases aligning to TRBD1. Germline V gene sequence: CDR1 MNHEY, CDR2 SVGAGI. The CDR3 totals 16 residues. V gave up 2 bases and J gave up 3 bases; unmatched junction bases: 3.